The 7 T cell receptor beta chains reported below all come from one sample, sequenced in a study of technical replicates of blood from a handful of donors. Clones were sequenced by immunoSEQ multiplex PCR, and TCRdb holds only the in-frame ones, with some missing. The data show about 84,000 clones, with about 97% seen just once and 0.15% to 0.2% held by the top ten. Sequenced: T cells isolated from PBMCs. The receptors here all came from a human donor in good health.

This rearrangement joins TRBV12-5 to TRBJ2-7, with D possibly being TRBD1 (6 bases). Trimming removed 4 bases at V and 2 bases at J, with 21 bases between. The CDR3 is made up of 17 amino acids. The V gene's germline CDR1 is LGHNT and CDR2 FRNRAP. The CDR3 DNA reads TGTGCTAGTGGTTCGTGGGGACAATCGGGCGGCCCCTACGAGCAGTACTTC. It translates to CASGSWGQSGGPYEQYF.

This chain uses TRBV15 with TRBJ2-5; tentatively, D is TRBD1 (5 bases). CDR1 LNHNV and CDR2 YYDKDF come from the germline V gene (reference sequence). This CDR3 has 15 amino acids. Trimming cost V 5 bases and J 5 bases, with 18 bases left between them. DNA for the CDR3: TGTGCCACCAGCCGGTTATCGACAGTACGCGAGACCCAGTACTTC. Protein: CATSRLSTVRETQYF.

The V call is TRBV21-1, the J call TRBJ2-2; the table's TRBD1 call for D was not verified on the DNA. TRBV21-1 is labeled a pseudogene. The CDR3 has 17 residues. For the CDR3, the DNA is TGTGCCAGCAGCAAAGGGCCGGGAATGGGGGCCACCGGGGAGCTGTTTTTT. This translates into CASSKGPGMGATGELFF.

The chain joins TRBV29-1 to TRBJ2-7; tentatively, D is TRBD1 (5 bases). CDR3 length equals 12 residues. CDR1 is SQVTM and CDR2 is ANQGSEA in the germline V gene. Trimming cost V 5 bases and J 4 bases, with 12 bases left between them. The CDR3 protein is CSVNIQGYEQYF. In nucleotides, the CDR3 is TGCAGCGTTAATATCCAGGGTTACGAGCAGTACTTC.

The rearrangement joins TRBV4-1 to TRBJ1-2; D remains unclear. CDR3 length: 15 amino acids. V shed 0 bases and J shed 6 bases, with 14 bases lying between them. CDR1 MGHRA and CDR2 YSYEKL come from the germline V gene. Here the CDR3 DNA reads TGCGCCAGCAGCCAAGAGGGTGGGAGGTCCGATGGCTACACCTTC. It codes for CASSQEGGRSDGYTF.

The CDR3 protein is CASRAVNEQFF. In nucleotides, the CDR3 is TGTGCCAGCAGGGCAGTCAATGAGCAGTTCTTC. The chain combines TRBV2 with TRBJ2-1; D is unclear. The CDR3 has 11 residues. V lost 6 bases and J lost 6, with 6 bases in between. CDR1 is SNHLY, CDR2 FYNNEI, per germline.

The chain couples TRBV29-1 to TRBJ2-7, with 12 bases that match TRBD2. V shed 7 bases and J 6 bases; nucleotides not matched to a gene: 10. The CDR3 runs 14 residues. CDR1 SQVTM and CDR2 ANQGSEA come from the germline V gene. In DNA form, the CDR3 reads TGCAGCGCCGTACGTGGGACTAGCGGGTCCGAGCAGTACTTC. Protein sequence: CSAVRGTSGSEQYF.